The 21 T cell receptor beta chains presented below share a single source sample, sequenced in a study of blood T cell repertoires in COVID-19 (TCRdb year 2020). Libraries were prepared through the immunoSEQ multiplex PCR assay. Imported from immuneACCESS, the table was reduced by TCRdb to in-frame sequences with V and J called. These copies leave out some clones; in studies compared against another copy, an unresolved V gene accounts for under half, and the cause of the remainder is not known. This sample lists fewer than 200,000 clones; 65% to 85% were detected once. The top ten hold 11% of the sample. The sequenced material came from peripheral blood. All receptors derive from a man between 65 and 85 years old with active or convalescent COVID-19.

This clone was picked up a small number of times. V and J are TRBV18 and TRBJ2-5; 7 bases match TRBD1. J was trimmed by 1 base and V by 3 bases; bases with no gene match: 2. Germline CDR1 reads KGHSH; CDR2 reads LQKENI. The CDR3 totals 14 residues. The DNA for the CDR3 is TGTGCCAGCTCACCGGGACAGCCCCAAGAGACCCAGTACTTC. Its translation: CASSPGQPQETQYF.

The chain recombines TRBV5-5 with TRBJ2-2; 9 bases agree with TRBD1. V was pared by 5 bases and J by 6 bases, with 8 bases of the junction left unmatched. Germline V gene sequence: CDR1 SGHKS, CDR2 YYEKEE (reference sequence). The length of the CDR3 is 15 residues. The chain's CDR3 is CASSSGTGKAGELFF. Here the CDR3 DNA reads TGTGCCAGCAGTTCCGGGACAGGGAAAGCCGGGGAGCTGTTTTTT.

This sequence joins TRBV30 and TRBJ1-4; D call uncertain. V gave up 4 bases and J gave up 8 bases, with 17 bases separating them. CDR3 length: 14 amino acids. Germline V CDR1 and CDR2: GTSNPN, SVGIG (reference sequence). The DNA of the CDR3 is TGTGCCTGGACCCGGACCTCAAGAGGGGAAAAACTGTTTTTT. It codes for CAWTRTSRGEKLFF.

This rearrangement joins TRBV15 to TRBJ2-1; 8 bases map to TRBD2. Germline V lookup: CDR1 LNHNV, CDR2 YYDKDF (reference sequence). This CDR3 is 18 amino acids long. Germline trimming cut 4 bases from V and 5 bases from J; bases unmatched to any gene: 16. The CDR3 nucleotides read TGTGCCACCAGCACTCCCCCGGGGGGGAGGGCAGTCCACAATGAGCAGTTCTTC. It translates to CATSTPPGGRAVHNEQFF.

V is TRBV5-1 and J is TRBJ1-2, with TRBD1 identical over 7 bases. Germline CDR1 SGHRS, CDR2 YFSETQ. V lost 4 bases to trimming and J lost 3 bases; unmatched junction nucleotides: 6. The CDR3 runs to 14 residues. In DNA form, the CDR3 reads TGCGCCAGCAGCCACGGAGACAGGGACTATGGCTACACCTTC. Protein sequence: CASSHGDRDYGYTF.

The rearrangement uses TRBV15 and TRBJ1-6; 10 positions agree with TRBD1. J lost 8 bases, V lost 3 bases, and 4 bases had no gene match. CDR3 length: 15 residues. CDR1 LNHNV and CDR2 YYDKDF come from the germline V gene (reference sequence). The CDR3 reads CATSSGGQGHSPLHF. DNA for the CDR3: TGTGCCACCAGCAGCGGGGGACAGGGGCATTCACCCCTCCACTTT.

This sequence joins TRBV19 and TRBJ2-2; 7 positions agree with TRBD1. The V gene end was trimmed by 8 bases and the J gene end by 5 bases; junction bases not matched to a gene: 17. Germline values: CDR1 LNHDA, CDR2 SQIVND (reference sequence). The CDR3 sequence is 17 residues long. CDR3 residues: CASSPGQKPSGTGELFF. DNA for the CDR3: TGTGCCAGTTCTCCGGGACAGAAACCGAGCGGAACCGGGGAGCTGTTTTTT.

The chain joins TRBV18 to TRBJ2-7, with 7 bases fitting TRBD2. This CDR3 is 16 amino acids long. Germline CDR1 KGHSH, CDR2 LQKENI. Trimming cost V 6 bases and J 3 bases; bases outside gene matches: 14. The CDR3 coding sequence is TGTGCCAGCTCGAAAGTGGGGGGGTCTAGCCACTACGAGCAGTACTTC. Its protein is CASSKVGGSSHYEQYF.

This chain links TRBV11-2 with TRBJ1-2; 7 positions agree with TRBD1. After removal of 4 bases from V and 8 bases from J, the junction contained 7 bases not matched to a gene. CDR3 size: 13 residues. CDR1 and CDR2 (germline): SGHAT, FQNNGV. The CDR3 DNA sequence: TGTGCCAGCAGCTCCAATTACAGGGGAGGCTACACCTTC. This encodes CASSSNYRGGYTF.

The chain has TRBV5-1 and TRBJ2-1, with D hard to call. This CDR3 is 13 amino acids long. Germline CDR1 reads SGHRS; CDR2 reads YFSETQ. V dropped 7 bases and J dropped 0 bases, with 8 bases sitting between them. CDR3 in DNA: TGCGCCAGCTCTACCAACTCCTACAATGAGCAGTTCTTC. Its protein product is CASSTNSYNEQFF.

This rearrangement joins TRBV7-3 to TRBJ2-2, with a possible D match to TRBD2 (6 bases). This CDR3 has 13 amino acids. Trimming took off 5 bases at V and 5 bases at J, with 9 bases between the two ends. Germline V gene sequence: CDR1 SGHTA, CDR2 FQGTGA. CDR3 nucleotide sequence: TGTGCCAGCAGCCAACGGGGGACCGGGGAGCTGTTTTTT. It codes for CASSQRGTGELFF.

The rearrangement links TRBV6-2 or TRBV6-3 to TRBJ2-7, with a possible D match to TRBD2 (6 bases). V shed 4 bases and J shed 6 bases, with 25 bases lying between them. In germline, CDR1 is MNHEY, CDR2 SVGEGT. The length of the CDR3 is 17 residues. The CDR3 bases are TGTGCCAGCAGTTTCTCCGGGACGCTCGGAGGGTGGGCCGAGCAGTACTTC. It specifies CASSFSGTLGGWAEQYF.

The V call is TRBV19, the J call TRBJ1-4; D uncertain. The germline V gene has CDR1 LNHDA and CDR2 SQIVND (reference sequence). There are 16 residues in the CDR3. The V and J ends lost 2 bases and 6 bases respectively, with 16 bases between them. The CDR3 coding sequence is TGTGCCAGTAGTATATCGCTGACGAGGAAGGATGAAAAACTGTTTTTT. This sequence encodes CASSISLTRKDEKLFF. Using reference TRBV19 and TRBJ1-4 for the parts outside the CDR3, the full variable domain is DGGITQSPKYLFRKEGQNVTLSCEQNLNHDAMYWYRQDPGQGLRLIYYSQIVNDFQKGDIAEGYSVSREKKESFPLTVTSAQKNPTAFYLCASSISLTRKDEKLFFGSGTQLSVL.

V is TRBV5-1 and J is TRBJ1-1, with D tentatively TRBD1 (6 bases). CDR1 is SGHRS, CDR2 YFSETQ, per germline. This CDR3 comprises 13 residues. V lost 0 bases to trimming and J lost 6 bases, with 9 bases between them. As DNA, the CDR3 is TGCGCCAGCAGCTTGGGCGGGGGCCCTGAAGCTTTCTTT. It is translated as CASSLGGGPEAFF.

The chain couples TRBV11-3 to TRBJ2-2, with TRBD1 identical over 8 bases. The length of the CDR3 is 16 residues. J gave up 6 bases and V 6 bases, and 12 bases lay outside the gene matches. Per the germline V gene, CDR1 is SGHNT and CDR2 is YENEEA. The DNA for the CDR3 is TGTGCCAGCAGTCCATTCCCGACAGGGGTGCCCGGGGAGCTGTTTTTT. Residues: CASSPFPTGVPGELFF.

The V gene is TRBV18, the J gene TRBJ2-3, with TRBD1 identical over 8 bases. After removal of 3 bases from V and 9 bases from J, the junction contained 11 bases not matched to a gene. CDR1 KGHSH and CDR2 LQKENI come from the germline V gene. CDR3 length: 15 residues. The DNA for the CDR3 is TGTGCCAGCTCACCGACAGGGGCGACTAGAGGAACGCAGTATTTT. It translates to CASSPTGATRGTQYF.

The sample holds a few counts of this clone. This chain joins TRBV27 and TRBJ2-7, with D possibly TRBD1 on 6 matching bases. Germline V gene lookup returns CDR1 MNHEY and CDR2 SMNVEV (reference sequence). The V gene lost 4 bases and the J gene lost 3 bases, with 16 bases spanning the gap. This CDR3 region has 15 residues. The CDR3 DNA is TGTGCCAGCAGTTCCATAACAGGGAAGGGCTACGAGCAGTACTTC. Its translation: CASSSITGKGYEQYF.

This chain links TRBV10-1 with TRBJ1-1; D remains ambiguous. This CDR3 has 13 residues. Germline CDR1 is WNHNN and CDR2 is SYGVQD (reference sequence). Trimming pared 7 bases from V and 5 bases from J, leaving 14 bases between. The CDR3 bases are TGCGCCAGCACCGCAGCCTCGGGGACTGAAGCTTTCTTT. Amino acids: CASTAASGTEAFF.

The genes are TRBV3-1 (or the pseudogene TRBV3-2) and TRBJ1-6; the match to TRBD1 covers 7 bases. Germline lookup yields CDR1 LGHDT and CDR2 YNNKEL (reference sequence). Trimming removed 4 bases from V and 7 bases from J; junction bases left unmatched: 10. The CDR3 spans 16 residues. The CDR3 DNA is TGTGCCAGCAGCCCCTGGCTGGGACAGAGCAATTCACCCCTCCACTTT. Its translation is CASSPWLGQSNSPLHF.

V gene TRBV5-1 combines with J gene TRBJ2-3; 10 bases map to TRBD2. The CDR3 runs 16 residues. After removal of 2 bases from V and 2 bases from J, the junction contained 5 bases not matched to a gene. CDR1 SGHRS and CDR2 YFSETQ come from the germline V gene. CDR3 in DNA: TGCGCCAGCAGCTTCCACGGACTAGCGGACACAGATACGCAGTATTTT. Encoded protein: CASSFHGLADTDTQYF.

CDR3 region: CASADRGDSGNTIYF. The CDR3 DNA reads as TGTGCCAGCGCCGACAGGGGGGACTCTGGAAACACCATATATTTT. The rearrangement links TRBV6-4 to TRBJ1-3, with 9 bases fitting TRBD1. The CDR3 is 15 amino acids. Germline values: CDR1 MRHNA, CDR2 SNTAGT. V lost 8 bases, J lost 0 bases, and 5 bases stayed unmatched.